This TCR beta chain was identified in a study of regulatory T cells in long-lasting Graves disease. Notes on the study in general: With under 3,500 shared public clonotypes, persistent patients exceeded new patients, who shared about a thousand.

Building of the TCR beta libraries involved iRepertoire HTBI primers and Arm-PCR of CDR3 regions. TCRdb re-called the multiplex PCR reads through MiXCR, storing one row per CDR3 protein. Of 350,000 to 400,000 distinct CDR3 sequences detected, about 16% appear once; the ten largest clones hold 22%. At least ten counts were recorded for this clonotype. Its antigen is undetermined. Time point defined: newly diagnosed GD, antithyroid drugs for less than 3 months. The TCR library was made from RNA that had been extracted from PBMCs in TRIzol. CDR1 and CDR2 (germline): SGHRS, YFSETQ. Trimming took 4 bases from V and 3 from J; bases not matched to a gene: 3. CDR3 size: 15 residues.

The source is a female donor with Graves disease. Here the sequenced sample was peripheral blood mononuclear cells (PBMCs), taken at new diagnosis, from a patient treated with antithyroid drugs. This sequence joins TRBV5-1 and TRBJ2-1; 11 positions match TRBD2. CDR3 nucleotides: TGCGCCAGCAGCAAGGGACTAGCGGACTACAATGAGCAGTTCTTC. This sequence encodes CASSKGLADYNEQFF.